This is a list of T cell receptor beta chains from one sample in a study of blood T cell repertoires in COVID-19. Profiling relied on immunoSEQ multiplex PCR, and the TCRdb table lists in-frame clones only, not all of them. The sample lists about 190,000 clones; about 86% were seen once. The material sequenced was peripheral blood. The receptors stem from a man aged 25-45 years with active or convalescent COVID-19. Each CDR3 is given with its conserved first and last residue. A D gene is named only where the DNA matches it firmly. Only part of the rows carry a size: once, few, many, or a class if the clone is expanded.

TRBJ1-5,-,TRBV19,TRBD1,CASTPFPDRQPQHF,TGTGCCAGTACCCCTTTCCCGGACAGGCAGCCCCAGCATTTT
TRBJ1-3,-,TRBV19,TRBD1,CASSILGQAGISGNTIYF,TGTGCCAGTAGTATCCTGGGACAGGCCGGCATCTCTGGAAACACCATATATTTT
TRBJ1-3,-,TRBV7-8,-,CASSLWGRGENTIYF,TGTGCCAGCAGCTTATGGGGCAGGGGAGAAAACACCATATATTTT
TRBJ1-1,-,TRBV24-1,-,CATSDLRGEAFF,TGTGCCACCAGTGATTTAAGGGGTGAAGCTTTCTTT
TRBJ1-4,-,TRBV30,-,CAWSHGGVTNEKLFF,TGTGCCTGGTCCCACGGGGGGGTCACTAATGAAAAACTGTTTTTT
TRBJ2-5,-,TRBV21-1,-,CAREVRLVEETQYF,TGTGCCAGGGAGGTTCGGCTAGTGGAAGAGACCCAGTACTTC
TRBJ2-1,-,TRBV10-1,TRBD2,CASSEPSGTSGPNEQFF,TGCGCCAGCAGTGAGCCGTCCGGGACTAGCGGGCCCAATGAGCAGTTCTTC
TRBJ1-2,few,TRBV4-3,-,CASSQDQGKGYGYTF,TGCGCCAGCAGCCAAGATCAGGGCAAGGGCTATGGCTACACCTTC
TRBJ1-1,once,TRBV18,-,CASSPPGSGLGTEAFF,TGTGCCAGCTCACCACCAGGTTCGGGGTTGGGTACTGAAGCTTTCTTT
TRBJ1-1,-,TRBV19,-,CASSILTEAFF,TGTGCCAGTAGTATTCTGACTGAAGCTTTCTTT
TRBJ1-2,-,TRBV24-1,-,CATSDSTPYGYTF,TGTGCCACCAGTGACAGTACCCCCTATGGCTACACCTTC
TRBJ2-5,-,TRBV11-3,-,CASSLEGGETQYF,TGTGCCAGCAGCTTAGAAGGAGGAGAGACCCAGTACTTC
TRBJ1-1,-,TRBV18,-,CASSPQEVPTFF,TGTGCCAGCTCCCCCCAGGAGGTCCCAACTTTCTTT
TRBJ1-5,-,TRBV29-1,TRBD1,CSVETPGTGGNQPQHF,TGCAGCGTTGAAACCCCCGGGACAGGGGGCAATCAGCCCCAGCATTTT
TRBJ2-3,-,TRBV24-1,TRBD2,CATSDLTSGMTDTQYF,TGTGCCACCAGTGATTTGACTAGCGGGATGACAGATACGCAGTATTTT
TRBJ1-1,-,TRBV7-3,-,CASSLNGGMNTEAFF,TGTGCCAGCAGCTTAAACGGGGGAATGAACACTGAAGCTTTCTTT
TRBJ1-2,-,TRBV28,-,CASSFYDLIQGDRGYGYTF,TGTGCCAGCAGTTTCTACGACCTCATACAGGGAGATCGGGGCTATGGCTACACCTTC
TRBJ2-3,-,TRBV19,-,CASSKAVGSTDTQYF,TGTGCCAGTAGCAAAGCGGTGGGCAGCACAGATACGCAGTATTTT
TRBJ1-4,few,TRBV2,-,CASSEKAGPIEKLFF,TGTGCCAGCAGTGAAAAGGCAGGGCCGATTGAAAAACTGTTTTTT
TRBJ1-3,-,TRBV30,-,CAWSGSLGRNTIYF,TGTGCCTGGAGTGGATCTCTTGGGCGTAACACCATATATTTT